The rows below give T cell receptor beta chains drawn from one sample of a study of shared T cell receptors in the human thymus. Generated by immunoSEQ multiplex PCR, the TCRdb table keeps only in-frame clones and is missing some. The profile shows 700,000 or so clones, approximately 85% of them singletons. These same records also appear under a second study, on human thymus T cells.

Sequencing input: thymocytes. Receptors were obtained from a girl under three years old with a congenital heart defect. CDR3s include the opening cysteine and the closing phenylalanine or tryptophan. The order of the fields is V gene, J gene, D gene, clone size, CDR3 protein, CDR3 DNA. D genes are given only for firm matches. A row's size may be missing; if present it is once, few, many or a size class.

>TRBV2|TRBJ1-3|TRBD1|NA
CASSEVRQGDSSGNTIYF
TGTGCCAGCAGTGAAGTCAGACAGGGGGACTCCTCTGGAAACACCATATATTTT
>TRBV7-8|TRBJ1-5|NA|NA
CASTHQVSNQPQHF
TGTGCCAGCACCCATCAGGTTAGCAATCAGCCCCAGCATTTT
>TRBV7-8|TRBJ2-7|NA|NA
CASSLPQGGVGDEQYF
TGTGCCAGCAGCTTACCGCAAGGGGGGGTCGGGGACGAGCAGTACTTC
>TRBV29-1|TRBJ1-2|TRBD1|NA
CSVGDRYYTF
TGCAGCGTTGGGGACAGATACTACACCTTC
>TRBV27|TRBJ1-2|TRBD1|NA
CASSHGGGTGSHGYTF
TGTGCCAGCAGTCATGGCGGGGGGACAGGGTCCCATGGCTACACCTTC
>TRBV29-1|TRBJ2-3|TRBD2|NA
CSVEASGGTSTDTQYF
TGCAGCGTTGAGGCTAGCGGGGGCACTAGCACAGATACGCAGTATTTT
>TRBV4-3|TRBJ1-4|NA|few
CASSQTGRELFF
TGCGCCAGCAGCCAAACAGGGAGGGAACTGTTTTTT
>TRBV27|TRBJ1-6|TRBD1|NA
CASSPTGEYCNSPLHF
TGTGCCAGCAGCCCGACAGGGGAATATTGTAATTCACCCCTCCACTTT
>TRBV6-4|TRBJ2-2|TRBD1|NA
CASSVSPRTGRETGELFF
TGTGCCAGCAGTGTCTCACCCCGGACAGGGCGGGAAACCGGGGAGCTGTTTTTT
>TRBV5-5|TRBJ1-2|NA|NA
CASIPRGFSGGILYGYTF
TGTGCCAGCATCCCGAGGGGTTTTTCGGGGGGGATTCTCTATGGCTACACCTTC
>TRBV27|TRBJ2-7|TRBD1|NA
CASTKYGTGTYEQYF
TGTGCCAGCACAAAGTACGGGACAGGGACCTACGAGCAGTACTTC
>TRBV7-9|TRBJ1-1|NA|once
CASSGKQGIFMNTEAFF
TGTGCCAGCAGCGGAAAGCAGGGGATTTTCATGAACACTGAAGCTTTCTTT
>TRBV5-1|TRBJ1-2|NA|NA
CASSLAQGTYGYTF
TGCGCCAGCAGCTTGGCACAGGGTACCTATGGCTACACCTTC
>TRBV2|TRBJ2-2|TRBD1|NA
CASQLRDRGTGELFF
TGTGCCAGCCAGCTCCGGGACAGGGGCACCGGGGAGCTGTTTTTT
>TRBV19|TRBJ2-1|TRBD2|NA
CATGLAGGRESSYNEQFF
TGTGCCACCGGACTAGCGGGGGGTCGAGAGAGCTCCTACAATGAGCAGTTCTTC
>TRBV4-1|TRBJ2-1|NA|NA
CASSPDWSALHEQFF
TGCGCCAGCAGCCCTGACTGGTCTGCGCTGCATGAGCAGTTCTTC
>TRBV15|TRBJ2-5|TRBD2|NA
CATSRARPGSGGETQYF
TGTGCCACCAGCAGAGCTCGTCCGGGTAGCGGGGGGGAGACCCAGTACTTC
>TRBV5-1|TRBJ2-1|TRBD1|few
CASSTDRGGDEQFF
TGCGCCAGCAGCACGGACAGGGGTGGCGATGAGCAGTTCTTC
>TRBV7-9|TRBJ2-7|NA|NA
CASSPTRSGQGVAEQYF
TGTGCCAGCAGCCCGACAAGGTCTGGGCAGGGTGTAGCCGAGCAGTACTTC
>TRBV11-2|TRBJ2-3|TRBD2|NA
CASSLDAHGAGGSTDTQYF
TGTGCCAGCAGCTTAGATGCCCACGGGGCGGGGGGGAGCACAGATACGCAGTATTTT
>TRBV2|TRBJ2-1|NA|NA
CASSEGTRPMGFWNEQFF
TGTGCCAGCAGTGAGGGGACTCGCCCGATGGGGTTCTGGAATGAGCAGTTCTTC
>TRBV14|TRBJ2-7|NA|NA
CASATDYEQYF
TGTGCCAGCGCGACAGATTACGAGCAGTACTTC
>TRBV27|TRBJ1-3|NA|NA
CASSKRKQGGSGNTIYF
TGTGCCAGCAGTAAACGAAAACAGGGCGGCTCTGGAAACACCATATATTTT
>TRBV15|TRBJ1-2|TRBD1|NA
CAISSRDRVDYGYTF
TGTGCCATCTCTTCCCGGGACAGGGTGGACTATGGCTACACCTTC
>TRBV14|TRBJ2-3|NA|NA
CASSQVSSVADTQYF
TGTGCCAGCAGCCAAGTTTCTTCGGTTGCAGATACGCAGTATTTT
>TRBV5-4|TRBJ2-3|NA|NA
CASSLAGLHPTPHTDTQYF
TGTGCCAGCAGCTTGGCAGGACTCCATCCTACCCCCCACACAGATACGCAGTATTTT